Listed here are 30 T cell receptor beta chains from one sample, sequenced in a study of cytotoxic CD8 clonotypes in ibrutinib-treated CLL (dated by TCRdb to the early 2020s). The sample's time point, from its label and the paper: approximately 25 months on ibrutinib. To prepare the library, the immunoSEQ multiplex PCR assay was applied. TCRdb's version of the immuneACCESS table is confined to in-frame rearrangements and falls short of the full clone set. An unresolved V gene accounts for under half of the shortfall where checked; the remainder is of unknown origin. This sample is represented by about 120,000 clones; over 75% of them were singletons. The biggest ten clones account for about 1.9% of the sample. Sequenced material: PBMCs, taken after 24 months of ibrutinib treatment. These receptor sequences come from a human donor with chronic lymphocytic leukemia.

In DNA, the CDR3 is TGTGCCAGCAGTCATACAGGGATAGCTGGCTACACCTTC. It codes for CASSHTGIAGYTF. V gene TRBV27 combines with J gene TRBJ1-2; D may be TRBD1 (6 bases). CDR1 and CDR2 (germline): MNHEY, SMNVEV (reference sequence). This CDR3 is built from 13 residues. Trimming cost V 5 bases and J 7 bases, with 14 bases left between them.

This CDR3 is CASSQPQGANEKLFF. The CDR3 DNA reads as TGTGCCAGCAGCCAGCCACAGGGGGCTAATGAAAAACTGTTTTTT. The rearrangement joins TRBV4-2 to TRBJ1-4; 8 positions match TRBD1. Trimming at V came to 3 bases and at J to 3 bases, leaving 3 bases not matched to a gene. From germline, CDR1 is LGHNA and CDR2 YNFKEQ. This CDR3 is built from 15 residues.

This clone was counted once. The chain has TRBV5-4 and TRBJ1-2; D gene uncertain. V dropped 0 bases and J dropped 6 bases, with 15 bases sitting between them. This CDR3 is 15 amino acids long. Germline-derived CDR1 and CDR2 are SGHNT and YYREEE (reference sequence). CDR3 coding DNA: TGTGCCAGCAGCTTGGCTTGGCAGGCCCTGGATGGCTACACCTTC. This encodes CASSLAWQALDGYTF.

This chain links TRBV11-2 with TRBJ2-2; unclear D gene. The CDR3 spans 14 residues. V lost 5 bases and J 7 bases, leaving 14 bases between the germline ends. Per germline, CDR1 SGHAT and CDR2 FQNNGV. The CDR3 here is CASSPQPGFGELFF. Written as DNA, the CDR3 is TGTGCCAGCAGCCCGCAGCCTGGTTTCGGGGAGCTGTTTTTT.

CDR3 DNA sequence: TGTGCCAGCAGTTTGCTCAGGGGGAACACTGAAGCTTTCTTT. This encodes CASSLLRGNTEAFF. The chain uses TRBV27 and TRBJ1-1; a weak D match, TRBD1 (6 bases). The CDR3 extends over 14 amino acids. Germline V lookup: CDR1 MNHEY, CDR2 SMNVEV (reference sequence). The V and J ends lost 3 bases and 1 base respectively, with 9 bases between them.

J is TRBJ1-2 and V is TRBV28; unclear D gene. Germline CDR1 is MDHEN and CDR2 is SYDVKM. Trimming shortened V by 7 bases and J by 5 bases, and 20 bases separated the two germline ends. The length of the CDR3 is 15 residues. This CDR3 reads CASTPDPSTRYGYTF. CDR3 coding DNA: TGTGCCAGCACCCCCGACCCCTCAACCCGTTATGGCTACACCTTC.

V is TRBV11-2 and J is TRBJ2-1; 13 bases map to TRBD2. After removal of 5 bases from V and 5 bases from J, the junction contained 9 bases not matched to a gene. The CDR3 covers 17 residues. Germline V gene sequence: CDR1 SGHAT, CDR2 FQNNGV. The DNA of the CDR3 is TGTGCCAGCAGCACCAGGACTAGCGGGGGACCCCACAATGAGCAGTTCTTC. Translated: CASSTRTSGGPHNEQFF.

This rearrangement joins TRBV9 to TRBJ1-4; D perhaps matches TRBD1 (5 bases). Between the trimmed V and J ends, which lost 3 bases and 7 bases, there was a span of 13 bases. Germline-derived CDR1 and CDR2 are SGDLS and YYNGEE. This CDR3 spans 14 amino acids. The CDR3: CASSGPRAGEKLFF. CDR3 in DNA: TGTGCCAGCAGCGGACCCAGGGCCGGTGAAAAACTGTTTTTT.

The CDR3 region is CASSSPRGGMISGANVLTF. In DNA form, the CDR3 reads TGTGCCAGCAGCTCCCCCAGGGGGGGAATGATCTCTGGGGCCAACGTCCTGACTTTC. This chain joins TRBV7-2 and TRBJ2-6; D is possibly TRBD1 or TRBD2 (7 bases each). V was trimmed by 4 bases and J by 0 bases, leaving 19 bases between them. The germline CDR1 and CDR2 sequences are SGHTA and FQGNSA. The CDR3 runs 19 residues.

This chain links TRBV27 with TRBJ2-3; tentatively, D is TRBD1 or TRBD2 (6 bases each). The V and J ends lost 3 bases and 9 bases respectively, with 13 bases between them. The CDR3 has 13 amino acids. Germline CDR1 is MNHEY and CDR2 is SMNVEV (reference sequence). The CDR3 DNA is TGTGCCAGCAGTTTCCCGGGGGCGAGGACGCAGTATTTT. Its protein product is CASSFPGARTQYF.

V gene TRBV6-6 combines with J gene TRBJ2-7, with 12 bases lining up with TRBD1. The trim removed 6 bases at V and 5 bases at J, leaving 8 bases unmatched. The CDR3 is 15 residues long. Germline assignment: CDR1 MNHNY and CDR2 SVGAGI (reference sequence). CDR3 loop: CASSYPGQGAHEQYF. In nucleotides, the CDR3 is TGTGCCAGCAGCTACCCGGGACAGGGGGCCCACGAGCAGTACTTC.

This sequence joins TRBV18 and TRBJ2-2, with D hard to call. The length of the CDR3 is 13 residues. V was cut by 3 bases and J by 5 bases, with 7 bases left in between. Germline V CDR1 and CDR2: KGHSH, LQKENI. The DNA of the CDR3 is TGTGCCAGCTCACCGGCTGAAACCGGGGAGCTGTTTTTT. It encodes CASSPAETGELFF.

This sequence joins TRBV4-3 and TRBJ2-1, with 13 bases lining up with TRBD2. Germline CDR1 LGHNA, CDR2 YSLEER. CDR3 length equals 16 residues. With 5 bases clipped from V and 9 bases from J, the junction kept 10 bases outside the gene matches. The CDR3 sequence is CASSTWTSGGIAEQFF. The DNA of the CDR3 is TGCGCCAGCAGCACCTGGACTAGCGGGGGCATAGCTGAGCAGTTCTTC.

The chain joins TRBV7-8 to TRBJ1-3; no clear D. The CDR3 is 13 amino acids. With 5 bases removed from V and 4 bases from J, the gap between germline ends came to 9 bases. CDR1 and CDR2 (germline): SGHVS, FQNEAQ. The CDR3 nucleotides read TGTGCCAGCAGCCTCATGCCCGGAAACACCATATATTTT. It translates to CASSLMPGNTIYF.

This chain joins TRBV25-1 and TRBJ2-3; 9 nucleotides agree with TRBD2. The CDR3 runs to 17 residues. J gave up 0 bases and V 4 bases, and 8 bases lay outside the gene matches. CDR1 is MGHDK, CDR2 SYGVNS, per germline. CDR3 sequence reads: CASSGPRAGGSTDTQYF. The CDR3 nucleotides are TGTGCCAGCAGTGGACCGCGAGCGGGGGGTAGCACAGATACGCAGTATTTT.

This clone was seen a few times. CDR3 nucleotide sequence: TGCGCCAGCAGCCCGCGGGAGAGAGTAACAGATACGCAGTATTTT. Encoded protein: CASSPRERVTDTQYF. V and J are TRBV4-1 and TRBJ2-3; 7 bases agree with TRBD2. Trimming cost V 4 bases and J 3 bases; bases outside gene matches: 7. The CDR3 covers 15 residues. Germline assignment: CDR1 MGHRA and CDR2 YSYEKL.

This chain uses TRBV19 with TRBJ1-1; no firm D call. This CDR3 spans 14 amino acids. Trimming stripped 3 bases from V and 3 bases from J, with 11 bases between. Germline V CDR1 and CDR2: LNHDA, SQIVND (reference sequence). This chain's CDR3 is CASSILPEDTEAFF. Written as DNA, the CDR3 is TGTGCCAGTAGTATTCTTCCAGAGGACACTGAAGCTTTCTTT.

The chain uses TRBV7-2 and TRBJ2-3; D remains unclear. The CDR3 length is 15 residues. Trimming stripped 4 bases from V and 0 bases from J, with 11 bases between. Germline lookup yields CDR1 SGHTA and CDR2 FQGNSA. The CDR3 region is CASSYGYRSTDTQYF. The CDR3 nucleotides are TGTGCCAGCAGCTATGGTTACAGAAGCACAGATACGCAGTATTTT. Complete variable domain (other parts from reference TRBV7-2 and TRBJ2-3): GAGVSQSPSNKVTEKGKDVELRCDPISGHTALYWYRQSLGQGLEFLIYFQGNSAPDKSGLPSDRFSAERTGGSVSTLTIQRTQQEDSAVYLCASSYGYRSTDTQYFGPGTRLTVL.

The gene calls are TRBV19 and TRBJ1-4; 7 bases are a match to TRBD1. The germline V gene encodes CDR1 LNHDA and CDR2 SQIVND (reference sequence). Trimming cost V 3 bases and J 8 bases; bases outside gene matches: 6. The CDR3 is 14 amino acids. The CDR3 protein is CASSMRGQREKLFF. The CDR3 DNA reads TGTGCCAGTAGTATGCGGGGACAGCGAGAAAAACTGTTTTTT. The entire variable domain, with the rest obtained from reference TRBV19 and TRBJ1-4, is as follows: DGGITQSPKYLFRKEGQNVTLSCEQNLNHDAMYWYRQDPGQGLRLIYYSQIVNDFQKGDIAEGYSVSREKKESFPLTVTSAQKNPTAFYLCASSMRGQREKLFFGSGTQLSVL.

The chain couples TRBV7-2 to TRBJ1-3; 8 bases match TRBD1. This CDR3 is built from 15 residues. V lost 3 bases, J lost 1 base, and 2 bases stayed unmatched. CDR1 and CDR2 (germline): SGHTA, FQGNSA. The CDR3, as DNA: TGTGCCAGCAGCTTCACAGGGGGGTCTGGAAACACCATATATTTT. The encoded protein is CASSFTGGSGNTIYF. Full variable domain (remainder filled in from reference TRBV7-2 and TRBJ1-3): GAGVSQSPSNKVTEKGKDVELRCDPISGHTALYWYRQSLGQGLEFLIYFQGNSAPDKSGLPSDRFSAERTGGSVSTLTIQRTQQEDSAVYLCASSFTGGSGNTIYFGEGSWLTVV.

V is TRBV6-5 and J is TRBJ1-2, with a tentative D call TRBD1 (6 bases). The CDR3 extends over 15 amino acids. V lost 6 bases and J lost 3, with 17 bases in between. Germline V CDR1 and CDR2: MNHEY, SVGAGI. CDR3 nucleotides: TGTGCCAGCAGGCAACACGGGACAAACGACTATGGCTACACCTTC. It codes for CASRQHGTNDYGYTF.

This clone was recorded once. The chain combines TRBV7-2 with TRBJ2-5; 8 nucleotides line up with TRBD2. The germline V gene encodes CDR1 SGHTA and CDR2 FQGNSA. This CDR3 has 14 amino acids. J gave up 4 bases and V 4 bases, and 5 bases lay outside the gene matches. CDR3 DNA sequence: TGTGCCAGCAGCTCCCGGGAGGGTGGAGAGACCCAGTACTTC. Its protein product is CASSSREGGETQYF.

The genes are TRBV6-5 and TRBJ2-7, with 13 bases identical to TRBD2. Germline V gives CDR1 MNHEY, CDR2 SVGAGI. This CDR3 is 15 amino acids long. Trimming cost V 4 bases and J 6 bases; bases outside gene matches: 6. The CDR3 spells CASSLLAGGLFEQYF. The CDR3 nucleotides are TGTGCCAGCAGTTTACTAGCGGGGGGGCTGTTCGAGCAGTACTTC.

Here the CDR3 DNA reads TGTGTCAGAACCAAAGGGGCAAACGAGCAGTACTTC. It specifies CVRTKGANEQYF. This chain connects TRBV7-5 to TRBJ2-7; the table names TRBD1, a call not compared with the DNA. TRBV7-5 is an annotated pseudogene. The CDR3 consists of 12 residues.

The chain joins TRBV11-2 to TRBJ2-5, with D possibly matching TRBD1 (6 bases). The CDR3 length is 16 residues. V was clipped by 7 bases and J by 2 bases, with 20 bases between them. Germline-derived CDR1 and CDR2 are SGHAT and FQNNGV. As DNA, the CDR3 is TGTGCCAGCACCAGACCCAGGGGTACCGGGCAAGAGACCCAGTACTTC. Translating gives CASTRPRGTGQETQYF.

The J gene is TRBJ2-7, the V gene TRBV5-4, with 9 bases fitting TRBD2. This CDR3 is 16 amino acids long. J was trimmed by 3 bases and V by 4 bases; bases with no gene match: 11. The germline CDR1 and CDR2 sequences are SGHNT and YYREEE (reference sequence). In DNA, the CDR3 is TGTGCCAGCAGCCCGGCTGCGGGGCGGGAGGGCTACGAGCAGTACTTC. Translation: CASSPAAGREGYEQYF.

This clone has just a few counts. V is TRBV9 and J is TRBJ2-3; TRBD1 might be the D (5 bases). The CDR3 is made up of 14 amino acids. CDR1 SGDLS and CDR2 YYNGEE come from the germline V gene. V lost 0 bases and J lost 7, with 12 bases in between. The CDR3 reads CASSVGGRVNTQYF. CDR3 nucleotides: TGTGCCAGCAGCGTAGGCGGCAGGGTGAATACGCAGTATTTT.

This chain connects TRBV10-2 to TRBJ2-3; perhaps D is TRBD1 or TRBD2 (5 bases each). The germline gives CDR1 WSHSY, CDR2 SAAADI. The CDR3 sequence is 15 residues long. V lost 5 bases to trimming and J lost 4 bases, with 16 bases between them. CDR3 coding DNA: TGCGCCAGCAGTAGTCGGGGAGTAGGGGCAGATACGCAGTATTTT. This encodes CASSSRGVGADTQYF.

V is TRBV4-1 and J is TRBJ1-2; 12 nucleotides agree with TRBD1. V lost 1 base and J lost 7; bases outside the gene matches: 4. There are 15 residues in the CDR3. The germline V gene has CDR1 MGHRA and CDR2 YSYEKL. For the CDR3, the DNA is TGCGCCAGCAGCCAAGCCGGGACAGGGGGCTCTGGCTACACCTTC. Translated: CASSQAGTGGSGYTF.

V usage is TRBV6-1 and J usage is TRBJ1-2; no clear D. The V end was cut by 6 bases, the J end by 4 bases, with 9 bases between. Germline CDR1 and CDR2: MNHNS and SASEGT. The CDR3 contains 12 residues. The CDR3 protein is CASRSPAYGYTF. The CDR3 DNA sequence: TGTGCCAGCAGGAGCCCTGCCTATGGCTACACCTTC.